This T cell receptor (beta chain) was obtained from a study of blood T cell repertoires in COVID-19. Study-level background: Sources were T cells, B-cell-depleted T cells, or PBMCs; the material itself was cDNA or gDNA.

This clone has more than one count but fewer than ten. With V trimmed by 1 base and J by 1 base, 2 bases remained unmatched. Germline V gene data show CDR1 as SGHRS and CDR2 as YFSETQ. The CDR3 sequence is 15 residues long. The data were produced by immunoSEQ multiplex PCR, yet TCRdb's version contains in-frame clones alone and is incomplete. The table includes about 55,000 clones, approximately 83% detected once. The TCR comes from a man older than 75 with COVID-19, enrolled during active disease. Material: peripheral blood. This rearrangement joins TRBV5-1 to TRBJ2-3; 8 nucleotides line up with TRBD2. The CDR3 nucleotides are TGCGCCAGCAGCTTGTCAGCGGGAGGCACAGATACGCAGTATTTT. Amino acid sequence: CASSLSAGGTDTQYF.